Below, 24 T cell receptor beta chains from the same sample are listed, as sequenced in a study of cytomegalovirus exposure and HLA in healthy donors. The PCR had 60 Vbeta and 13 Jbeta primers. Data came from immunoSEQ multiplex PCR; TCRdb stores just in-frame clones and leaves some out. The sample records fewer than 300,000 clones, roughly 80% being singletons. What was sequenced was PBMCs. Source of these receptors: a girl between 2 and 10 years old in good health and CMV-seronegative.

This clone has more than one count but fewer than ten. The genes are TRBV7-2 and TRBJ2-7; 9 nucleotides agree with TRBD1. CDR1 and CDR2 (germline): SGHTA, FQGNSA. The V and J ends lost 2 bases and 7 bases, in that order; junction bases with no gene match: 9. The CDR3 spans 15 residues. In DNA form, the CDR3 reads TGTGCCAGCAGCTTACCGGGACAGGGTTTTATGGAGCAGTACTTC. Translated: CASSLPGQGFMEQYF.

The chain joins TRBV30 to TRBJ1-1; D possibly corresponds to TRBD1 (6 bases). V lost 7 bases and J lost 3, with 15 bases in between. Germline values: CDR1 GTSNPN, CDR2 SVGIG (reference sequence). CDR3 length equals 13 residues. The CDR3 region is CASVRGWDTEAFF. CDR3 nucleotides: TGTGCCTCCGTGAGGGGGTGGGACACTGAAGCTTTCTTT.

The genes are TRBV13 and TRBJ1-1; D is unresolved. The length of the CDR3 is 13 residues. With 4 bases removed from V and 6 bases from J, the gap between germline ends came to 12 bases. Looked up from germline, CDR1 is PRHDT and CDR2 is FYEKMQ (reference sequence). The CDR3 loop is CASSSQMEPEAFF. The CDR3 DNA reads TGTGCCAGCAGCTCCCAAATGGAGCCTGAAGCTTTCTTT.

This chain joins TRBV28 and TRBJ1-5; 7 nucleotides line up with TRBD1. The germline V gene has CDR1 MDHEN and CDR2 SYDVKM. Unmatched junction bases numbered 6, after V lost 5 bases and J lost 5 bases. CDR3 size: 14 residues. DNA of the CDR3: TGTGCCAGCAGTCCGACCGACAGGGATCAGCCCCAGCATTTT. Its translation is CASSPTDRDQPQHF.

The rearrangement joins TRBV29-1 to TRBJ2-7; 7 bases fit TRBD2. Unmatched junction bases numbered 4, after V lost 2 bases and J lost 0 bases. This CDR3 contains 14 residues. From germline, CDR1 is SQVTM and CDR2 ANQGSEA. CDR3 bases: TGCAGCGTTGAAACCAGCGGGGCCTCCTACGAGCAGTACTTC. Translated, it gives CSVETSGASYEQYF.

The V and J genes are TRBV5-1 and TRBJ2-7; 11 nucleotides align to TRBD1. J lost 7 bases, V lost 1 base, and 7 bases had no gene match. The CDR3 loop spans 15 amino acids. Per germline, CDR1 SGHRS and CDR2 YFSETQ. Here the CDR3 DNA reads TGCGCCAGCAGCTTGAACCTTGGGACAGGGGGAGAGCAGTACTTC. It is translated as CASSLNLGTGGEQYF.

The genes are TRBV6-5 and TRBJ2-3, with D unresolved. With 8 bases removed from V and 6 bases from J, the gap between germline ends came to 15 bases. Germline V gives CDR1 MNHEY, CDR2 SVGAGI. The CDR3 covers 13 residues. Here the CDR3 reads CASQVIGVDTQYF. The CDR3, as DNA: TGTGCCAGCCAGGTAATAGGTGTGGATACGCAGTATTTT.

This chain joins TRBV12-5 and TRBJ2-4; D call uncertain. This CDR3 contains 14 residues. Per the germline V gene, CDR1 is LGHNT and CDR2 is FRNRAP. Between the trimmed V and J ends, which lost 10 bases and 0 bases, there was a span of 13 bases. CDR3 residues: CATTSLLAKNIQYF. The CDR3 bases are TGTGCTACCACTTCTCTCCTAGCCAAAAACATTCAGTACTTC.

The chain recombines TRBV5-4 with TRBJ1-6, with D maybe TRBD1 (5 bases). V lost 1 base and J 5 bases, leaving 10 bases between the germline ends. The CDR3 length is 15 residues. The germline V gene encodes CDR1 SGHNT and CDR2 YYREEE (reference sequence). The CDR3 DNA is TGTGCCAGCAGCTTGCCAGGGATAGATAATTCACCCCTCCACTTT. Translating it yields CASSLPGIDNSPLHF.

For the CDR3, the DNA is TGCGCCAGCAGCTTAGGAGTAGCCTACAATGAGCAGTTCTTC. This gives the protein CASSLGVAYNEQFF. This chain links TRBV5-1 with TRBJ2-1; D remains unclear. This CDR3 region has 14 residues. With 2 bases removed from V and 2 bases from J, the gap between germline ends came to 8 bases. CDR1 is SGHRS and CDR2 is YFSETQ in the germline V gene.

The CDR3: CASSQVLMDTEAFF. Here the CDR3 DNA reads TGCGCCAGCAGCCAAGTGCTAATGGACACTGAAGCTTTCTTT. The chain is built from TRBV4-1 and TRBJ1-1; D remains unclear. Trimming took 1 base from V and 3 from J, leaving 9 bases between them. Germline lookup yields CDR1 MGHRA and CDR2 YSYEKL. This CDR3 has 14 residues.

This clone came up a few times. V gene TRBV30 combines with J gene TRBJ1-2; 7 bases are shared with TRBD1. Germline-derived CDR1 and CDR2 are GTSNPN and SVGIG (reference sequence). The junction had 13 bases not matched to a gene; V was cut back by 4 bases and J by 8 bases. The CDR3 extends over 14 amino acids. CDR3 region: CAWTWTGTTGGYTF. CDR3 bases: TGTGCCTGGACTTGGACAGGAACCACGGGGGGCTACACCTTC.

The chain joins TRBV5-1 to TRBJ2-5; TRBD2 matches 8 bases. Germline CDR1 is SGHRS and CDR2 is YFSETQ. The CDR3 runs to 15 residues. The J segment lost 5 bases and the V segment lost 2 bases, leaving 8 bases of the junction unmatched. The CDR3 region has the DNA TGCGCCAGCAGCTTTAGCGGGGCTTCTCTGGAGACCCAGTACTTC. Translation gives CASSFSGASLETQYF.

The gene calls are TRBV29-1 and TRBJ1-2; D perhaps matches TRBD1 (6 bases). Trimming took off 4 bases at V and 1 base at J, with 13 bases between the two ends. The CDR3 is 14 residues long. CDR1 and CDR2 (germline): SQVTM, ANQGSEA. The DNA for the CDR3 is TGCAGCGTTGCGCCGGGACAAGATAACTATGGCTACACCTTC. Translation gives CSVAPGQDNYGYTF.

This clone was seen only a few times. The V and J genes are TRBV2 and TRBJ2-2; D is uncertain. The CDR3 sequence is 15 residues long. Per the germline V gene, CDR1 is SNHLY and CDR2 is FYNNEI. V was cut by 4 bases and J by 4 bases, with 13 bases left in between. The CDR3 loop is CASSGGSRSTGELFF. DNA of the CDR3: TGTGCCAGCAGTGGTGGCAGTCGAAGCACCGGGGAGCTGTTTTTT.

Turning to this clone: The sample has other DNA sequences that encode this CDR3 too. The CDR3 bases are TGTGCCAGCAGTTCCAGCTCCTACGAGCAGTACTTC. It translates to CASSSSSYEQYF. The chain couples TRBV27 to TRBJ2-7; D is unresolved. Trimming removed 4 bases from V and 0 bases from J, with 4 bases in between. The CDR3 is made up of 12 amino acids. The germline gives CDR1 MNHEY, CDR2 SMNVEV (reference sequence).

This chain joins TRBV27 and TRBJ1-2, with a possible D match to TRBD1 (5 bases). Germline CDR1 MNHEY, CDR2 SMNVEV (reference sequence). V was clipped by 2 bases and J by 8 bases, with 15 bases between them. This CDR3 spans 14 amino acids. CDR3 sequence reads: CASSLNVFGAGYTF. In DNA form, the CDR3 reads TGTGCCAGCAGTTTAAATGTGTTTGGGGCGGGCTACACCTTC.

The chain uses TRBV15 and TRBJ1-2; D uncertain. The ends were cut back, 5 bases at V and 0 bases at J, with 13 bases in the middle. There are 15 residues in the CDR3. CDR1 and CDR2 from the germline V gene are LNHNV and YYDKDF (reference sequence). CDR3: CATSPRRLSNYGYTF. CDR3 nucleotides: TGTGCCACCAGCCCACGCAGGCTTTCTAACTATGGCTACACCTTC.

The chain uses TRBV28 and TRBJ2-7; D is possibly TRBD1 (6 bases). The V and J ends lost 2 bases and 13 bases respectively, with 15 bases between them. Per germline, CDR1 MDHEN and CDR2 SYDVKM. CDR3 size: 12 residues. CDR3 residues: CASSLGQRVRYF. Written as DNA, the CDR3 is TGTGCCAGCAGTTTAGGACAGCGAGTTAGATACTTC.

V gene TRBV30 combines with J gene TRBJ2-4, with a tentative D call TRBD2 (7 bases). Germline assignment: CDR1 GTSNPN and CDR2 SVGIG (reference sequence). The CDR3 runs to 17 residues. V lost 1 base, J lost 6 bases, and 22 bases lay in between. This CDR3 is CAWSDSRGAVDRNIQYF. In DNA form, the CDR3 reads TGTGCCTGGAGTGACAGCCGGGGGGCGGTAGATAGAAACATTCAGTACTTC.

The DNA of the CDR3 is TGCGCCAGCAGCCGAGGGACAGGGGAATTGGGTTCGCTTTGGGCCTATGGCTACACCTTC. As protein: CASSRGTGELGSLWAYGYTF. The V and J genes are TRBV5-1 and TRBJ1-2; 10 nucleotides agree with TRBD1. The CDR3 totals 20 residues. The junction had 22 bases not matched to a gene; V was cut back by 4 bases and J by 4 bases. The germline V gene has CDR1 SGHRS and CDR2 YFSETQ. The full variable domain, in which reference TRBV5-1 and TRBJ1-2 provide the parts outside the CDR3, is KAGVTQTPRYLIKTRGQQVTLSCSPISGHRSVSWYQQTPGQGLQFLFEYFSETQRNKGNFPGRFSGRQFSNSRSEMNVSTLELGDSALYLCASSRGTGELGSLWAYGYTFGSGTRLTVV.

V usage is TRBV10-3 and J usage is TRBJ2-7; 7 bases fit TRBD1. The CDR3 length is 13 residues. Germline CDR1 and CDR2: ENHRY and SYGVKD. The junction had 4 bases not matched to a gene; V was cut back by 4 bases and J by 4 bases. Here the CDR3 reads CAISAGTEYEQYF. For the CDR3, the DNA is TGTGCCATCAGTGCCGGGACAGAATACGAGCAGTACTTC.

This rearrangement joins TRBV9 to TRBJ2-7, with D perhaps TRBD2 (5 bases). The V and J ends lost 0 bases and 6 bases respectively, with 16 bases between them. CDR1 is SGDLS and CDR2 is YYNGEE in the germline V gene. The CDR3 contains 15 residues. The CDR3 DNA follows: TGTGCCAGCAGCGTAGATCCTAGCTTTATGGGCGAGCAGTACTTC. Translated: CASSVDPSFMGEQYF.

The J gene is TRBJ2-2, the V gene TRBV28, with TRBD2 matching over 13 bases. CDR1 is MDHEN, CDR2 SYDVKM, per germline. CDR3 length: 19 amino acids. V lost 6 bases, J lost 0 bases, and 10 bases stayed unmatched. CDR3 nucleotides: TGTGCCAGCAGCAACGGACTAGCGGGAGAGTTCGCGAACACCGGGGAGCTGTTTTTT. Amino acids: CASSNGLAGEFANTGELFF.